This TCR beta chain came from a study of response to subunit inactivated influenza vaccine. Study-level findings and limits: That few new T cells are recruited by each seasonal influenza vaccination was the authors' suggestion.

CDR1 and CDR2 (germline): ENHRY, SYGVKD. CDR3 length: 14 residues. V dropped 10 bases and J dropped 5; count of bases not matched to a gene: 10. A remark on this clonotype: The antigen remains undetermined.

A single record per CDR3 protein comes from TCRdb applying MiXCR to the RT-PCR reads. The sample yields 710,000 or so distinct CDR3 sequences, roughly 14% seen once. The clonotype originates from a man aged 50-59 years who received an inactivated influenza vaccine. The V call is TRBV10-3, the J call TRBJ2-3; the match to TRBD2 covers 9 bases. The sequenced sample was PBMCs from blood, obtained about 11 days after vaccination. The CDR3 sequence is CATNLAGARDTQYF. CDR3 nucleotides: TGTGCCACCAATTTAGCGGGGGCCAGAGATACGCAGTATTTT.